This is a list of T cell receptor beta chains from one sample in a study of graft-versus-host responses after intestinal transplantation. Measured with immunoSEQ multiplex PCR; TCRdb has only the in-frame clones, and not every one. The sample has roughly 80,000 clones, roughly 84% seen once. Their specific antigens are unknown. Sequencing was performed on unstimulated CD8+ T cells sorted from spleen or lymph node cells, taken before transplant. These receptors all stem from a human donor who was the organ donor for an intestinal transplant. Each CDR3 is given with its conserved first and last residue. D genes are given only for firm matches. Size is stated for part of the rows, as once, few or many counts, or as a class when the clone is expanded.

cdr3_aa,cdr3_nt,clone_size,v_call,d_call,j_call
CASSTPGGTEAFF,TGTGCCAGCAGCACCCCAGGGGGGACTGAAGCTTTCTTT,.,TRBV7-9,TRBD1,TRBJ1-1
CASSETPSGTTNEKLFF,TGTGCCAGCAGCGAGACCCCTTCTGGAACAACTAATGAAAAACTGTTTTTT,.,TRBV9,.,TRBJ1-4
CAWRPGLGGSETQYF,TGTGCCTGGAGGCCGGGACTAGGGGGGTCAGAGACCCAGTACTTC,.,TRBV30,TRBD2,TRBJ2-5
CASSYWGGGTNEKLFF,TGTGCCAGCAGCTACTGGGGTGGAGGAACTAATGAAAAACTGTTTTTT,.,TRBV6-5,.,TRBJ1-4
CAWSVGSGSVEQYF,TGTGCCTGGAGTGTAGGTAGCGGCTCGGTCGAGCAGTACTTC,.,TRBV30,.,TRBJ2-7
CASRTPGTIYEQYF,TGTGCCAGCAGAACCCCCGGGACAATTTACGAGCAGTACTTC,.,TRBV28,.,TRBJ2-7
CASSSTGTSSYNEQFF,TGTGCCAGCAGCTCAACCGGGACTAGCTCCTACAATGAGCAGTTCTTC,.,TRBV7-2,TRBD2,TRBJ2-1
CASSETGTVTDTQYF,TGTGCCAGCAGTGAAACCGGGACAGTCACAGATACGCAGTATTTT,once,TRBV25-1,TRBD1,TRBJ2-3
CASRPGAQQAFF,TGTGCCAGCAGACCAGGGGCGCAGCAAGCTTTCTTT,.,TRBV7-9,.,TRBJ1-1
CASSESGAPSTDTQYF,TGCGCCAGCAGTGAGTCCGGGGCCCCTAGCACAGATACGCAGTATTTT,.,TRBV10-2,.,TRBJ2-3
CASSPTSGVQETQYF,TGCGCCAGCAGCCCGACTAGCGGGGTGCAAGAGACCCAGTACTTC,.,TRBV4-1,TRBD2,TRBJ2-5
CASSHPGQAYEQYF,TGCGCCAGCAGCCACCCGGGACAGGCCTACGAGCAGTACTTC,.,TRBV4-1,TRBD1,TRBJ2-7
CASSLSGGYEQYF,TGTGCCAGCAGCTTATCGGGGGGATACGAGCAGTACTTC,.,TRBV11-2,TRBD2,TRBJ2-7
CASSWTDSYEQYF,TGTGCCAGCAGCTGGACGGACTCCTACGAGCAGTACTTC,.,TRBV7-9,.,TRBJ2-7
CASSTTRGHQPQHF,TGTGCCAGCAGCACTACCAGGGGGCATCAGCCCCAGCATTTT,.,TRBV7-6,TRBD1,TRBJ1-5
CASAPRQESYEQYF,TGTGCCAGTGCTCCTCGACAGGAATCCTACGAGCAGTACTTC,.,TRBV28,.,TRBJ2-7
CASSLVPYNEQFF,TGTGCCAGCAGCTTAGTTCCCTACAATGAGCAGTTCTTC,.,TRBV7-8,.,TRBJ2-1
CASSDYTEAFF,TGTGCCAGCAGTGATTACACTGAAGCTTTCTTT,.,TRBV27,.,TRBJ1-1
CASSKDTQYF,TGTGCCAGCTCAAAAGATACGCAGTATTTT,.,TRBV18,.,TRBJ2-3
CASLNSGTDTQYF,TGTGCCAGCCTAAATAGCGGCACAGATACGCAGTATTTT,few,TRBV13,.,TRBJ2-3